Listed below are T cell receptor beta chains from one sample, sequenced in a study of CD8 T cells in ankylosing spondylitis. TCRdb re-analysed the 5' RACE reads in MiXCR, keeping a single row per CDR3 protein. The sample records approximately 220,000 distinct CDR3 sequences, approximately 20% being singletons. Material: blood, either unsorted or a sorted T cell fraction (not recorded which). These receptors were collected from a male donor with ankylosing spondylitis. Both conserved end residues are part of each CDR3. D genes are given only for firm matches. Rows may omit the clone size; those that give it use once, few, many or a size class.

size: .
D: TRBD2
V: TRBV30
J: TRBJ2-7
DNA: TGTGCCTGGAGTGGGACTAGCGTCGAGCAGTACTTC
CDR3: CAWSGTSVEQYF

size: .
D: TRBD2
V: TRBV27
J: TRBJ2-1
DNA: TGTGCCAGCAGTTTACAGACAGAGGGGCGGGAGGGCCATTTCAGCTCCTACAATGAGCAGTTCTTC
CDR3: CASSLQTEGREGHFSSYNEQFF

size: .
D: .
V: TRBV6-2/TRBV6-3
J: TRBJ1-5
DNA: TGTGCCAGCAGTTACACGGACGGCAAGAATCAGCCCCAGCATTTT
CDR3: CASSYTDGKNQPQHF

size: few
D: TRBD2
V: TRBV4-3
J: TRBJ2-7
DNA: TGCGCCAGCAGCCAAGATGGCGGGGGCGAGCAGTACTTC
CDR3: CASSQDGGGEQYF

size: .
D: TRBD2
V: TRBV7-6
J: TRBJ2-1
DNA: TGTGCCAGCAGCTCCCGAACTAGCGGGAGAAGACACAATGAGCAGTTCTTC
CDR3: CASSSRTSGRRHNEQFF

size: few
D: .
V: TRBV7-9
J: TRBJ2-2
DNA: TGTGCCAGCAGCTTTCCGGGGAACACCGGGGAGCTGTTTTTT
CDR3: CASSFPGNTGELFF

size: few
D: TRBD2
V: TRBV6-5
J: TRBJ2-2
DNA: TGTGCCAGCAGTTACAGGACTAGCGGTTCCACCGGGGAGCTGTTTTTT
CDR3: CASSYRTSGSTGELFF

size: .
D: .
V: TRBV4-1
J: TRBJ2-3
DNA: TGCGCCAGCAGCCAAGTGGCAGGGGCCGGCACAGATACGCAGTATTTT
CDR3: CASSQVAGAGTDTQYF

size: many
D: .
V: TRBV4-1
J: TRBJ2-2
DNA: TGCGCCAGCAGCCAAGATCCCGAGCCGAACACCGGGGAGCTGTTTTTT
CDR3: CASSQDPEPNTGELFF

size: many
D: TRBD1
V: TRBV10-3
J: TRBJ2-7
DNA: TGTGCCATGGCATCGGGACAGGGGGCGTACGAGCAGTACTTC
CDR3: CAMASGQGAYEQYF

size: few
D: TRBD2
V: TRBV19
J: TRBJ2-1
DNA: TGTGCCAGTAGTTCCCCAGCGGGAGATGAGCAGTTCTTC
CDR3: CASSSPAGDEQFF

size: .
D: .
V: TRBV7-9
J: TRBJ2-7
DNA: TGTGCCAGCAGCAGGGGGTCGGAATCCTACGAGCAGTACTTC
CDR3: CASSRGSESYEQYF

size: .
D: TRBD2
V: TRBV25-1
J: TRBJ2-5
DNA: TGTGCCAGCAGTGAACGGGGTAGCGGGAGGGCACCCCAAGGGACCCAGTACTTC
CDR3: CASSERGSGRAPQGTQYF

size: few
D: .
V: TRBV19
J: TRBJ1-5
DNA: TGTGCCAGTAGTATCCTTTTCTCTGGGGAGATCAATCAGCCCCAGCATTTT
CDR3: CASSILFSGEINQPQHF

size: few
D: TRBD1
V: TRBV5-6
J: TRBJ1-6
DNA: TGTGCCAGCAGCCTTCAACGTGAGGGGGCTGGGTCACCCCTCCACTTT
CDR3: CASSLQREGAGSPLHF